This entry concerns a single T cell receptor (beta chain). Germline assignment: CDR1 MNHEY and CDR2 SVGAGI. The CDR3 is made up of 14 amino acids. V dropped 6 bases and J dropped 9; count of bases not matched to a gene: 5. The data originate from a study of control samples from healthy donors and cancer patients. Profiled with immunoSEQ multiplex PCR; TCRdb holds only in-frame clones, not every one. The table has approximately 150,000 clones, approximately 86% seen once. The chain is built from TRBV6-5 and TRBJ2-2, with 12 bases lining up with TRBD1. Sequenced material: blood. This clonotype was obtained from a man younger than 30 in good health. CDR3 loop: CASRPGQGAWELFF. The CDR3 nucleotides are TGTGCCAGCAGGCCGGGACAGGGGGCCTGGGAGCTGTTTTTT.